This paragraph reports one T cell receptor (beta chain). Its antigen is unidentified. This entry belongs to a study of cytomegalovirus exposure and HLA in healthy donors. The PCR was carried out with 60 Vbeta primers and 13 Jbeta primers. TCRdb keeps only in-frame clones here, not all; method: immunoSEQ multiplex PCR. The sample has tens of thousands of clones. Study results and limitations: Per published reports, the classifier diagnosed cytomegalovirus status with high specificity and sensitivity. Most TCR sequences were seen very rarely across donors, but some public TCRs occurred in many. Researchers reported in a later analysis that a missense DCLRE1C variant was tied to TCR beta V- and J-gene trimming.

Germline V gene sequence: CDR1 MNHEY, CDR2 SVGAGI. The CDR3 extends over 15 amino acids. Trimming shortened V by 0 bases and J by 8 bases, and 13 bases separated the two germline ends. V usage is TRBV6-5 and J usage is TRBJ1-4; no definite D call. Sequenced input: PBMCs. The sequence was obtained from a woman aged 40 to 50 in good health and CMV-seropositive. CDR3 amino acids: CASSYSRASGEKLFF. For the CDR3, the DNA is TGTGCCAGCAGTTACTCAAGGGCCAGCGGGGAAAAACTGTTTTTT.